This record concerns one TCR beta chain sequence. This sample was included in a study of blood T cell repertoires in COVID-19. Study processing details: It was from reference gene primer amplification that nucleated cell counts were estimated. Measured with immunoSEQ multiplex PCR; TCRdb has only the in-frame clones, and not every one. V and J calls and clone size are copied from that table; D and trimming were computed from the DNA. Among about 55,000 clones listed, roughly 85% were seen once. The origin of this receptor is a human donor in a cohort sampled during active COVID-19. Sequencing used peripheral blood.

The CDR3 loop reads CASSQDYRTGGGNYGYTF. The CDR3 DNA reads TGTGCCAGCAGCCAAGATTACCGGACAGGGGGAGGTAACTATGGCTACACCTTC. The V call is TRBV4-2, the J call TRBJ1-2, with TRBD1 identical over 10 bases. This CDR3 has 18 residues. J lost 1 base, V lost 0 bases, and 8 bases had no gene match. Per the germline V gene, CDR1 is LGHNA and CDR2 is YNFKEQ.